The 16 T cell receptor beta chains given below trace back to one sample, sequenced in a study of blood T cell repertoires in COVID-19. Sequenced by immunoSEQ multiplex PCR; TCRdb stores in-frame clones only, minus some. The data hold 120,000 or so clones, with 65% to 90% observed a single time. The sequenced material came from peripheral blood. The receptors originated from a man older than 75 with active or convalescent COVID-19.

The rearrangement joins TRBV7-2 to TRBJ2-4; 8 bases agree with TRBD1. Germline loops: CDR1 SGHTA, CDR2 FQGNSA. Unmatched junction bases numbered 8, after V lost 4 bases and J lost 15 bases. This CDR3 region has 12 residues. In DNA form, the CDR3 reads TGTGCCAGCAGCTCGGAACAGGGGGTACGGTACTTC. Protein: CASSSEQGVRYF. The entire variable domain, with the rest obtained from reference TRBV7-2 and TRBJ2-4, is as follows: GAGVSQSPSNKVTEKGKDVELRCDPISGHTALYWYRQSLGQGLEFLIYFQGNSAPDKSGLPSDRFSAERTGGSVSTLTIQRTQQEDSAVYLCASSSEQGVRYFGAGTRLSVL.

V is TRBV7-6 and J is TRBJ1-2, with TRBD1 matching 7 bases. The CDR3 sequence is 17 residues long. Germline values: CDR1 SGHVS, CDR2 FNYEAQ. The V gene end was trimmed by 0 bases and the J gene end by 4 bases; junction bases not matched to a gene: 11. The DNA for the CDR3 is TGTGCCAGCAGCTTAGCGGGGGGAACAGGGGCGGGCTATGGCTACACCTTC. Protein sequence: CASSLAGGTGAGYGYTF.

This chain links TRBV2 with TRBJ1-6; 9 bases are shared with TRBD1. The CDR3 length is 14 residues. J was trimmed by 7 bases and V by 6 bases; bases with no gene match: 4. Germline V gives CDR1 SNHLY, CDR2 FYNNEI. The CDR3 protein is CASSPQGANSPLHF. The CDR3 coding sequence is TGTGCCAGCAGCCCACAGGGGGCAAATTCACCCCTCCACTTT. Full variable domain (outside the CDR3, taken from reference TRBV2 and TRBJ1-6): EPEVTQTPSHQVTQMGQEVILRCVPISNHLYFYWYRQILGQKVEFLVSFYNNEISEKSEIFDDQFSVERPDGSNFTLKIRSTKLEDSAMYFCASSPQGANSPLHFGNGTRLTVT.

This clone came up a few times. J is TRBJ2-3 and V is TRBV6-5; a possible D gene is TRBD2 (7 bases). The CDR3 has 15 amino acids. V lost 5 bases, J lost 1 base, and 13 bases lay in between. From germline, CDR1 is MNHEY and CDR2 SVGAGI. CDR3 sequence (DNA): TGTGCCAGCAGTCTCGAAGGGGGGGGCACAGATACGCAGTATTTT. The encoded protein is CASSLEGGGTDTQYF.

The rearrangement links TRBV3-1 (or the pseudogene TRBV3-2) to TRBJ1-4, with D hard to call. The CDR3 is 13 amino acids. Deletions cut 0 bases from V and 8 bases from J, with 7 bases between. CDR1 is LGHDT, CDR2 YNNKEL, per germline (reference sequence). The chain's CDR3 is CASSQDGAEKLFF. The CDR3 DNA follows: TGTGCCAGCAGCCAAGATGGAGCGGAAAAACTGTTTTTT.

The chain has TRBV29-1 and TRBJ2-1; the D gene is possibly TRBD1 (7 bases). Germline V gene sequence: CDR1 SQVTM, CDR2 ANQGSEA. V was clipped by 5 bases and J by 5 bases, with 13 bases between them. CDR3 length equals 13 residues. DNA of the CDR3: TGCAGCGTTTCCCAGGGGGGCCACAATGAGCAGTTCTTC. Its translation is CSVSQGGHNEQFF.

V usage is TRBV27 and J usage is TRBJ2-3, with no clear D. The CDR3 totals 13 residues. Germline CDR1 is MNHEY and CDR2 is SMNVEV (reference sequence). The germline V and J ends were trimmed by 2 bases and 4 bases, with 7 bases remaining between them. The CDR3 DNA reads TGTGCCAGCAGTTTAGGAGCGTCAGATACGCAGTATTTT. Translating it yields CASSLGASDTQYF.

The chain carries TRBV19 and TRBJ1-1; the D is unclear. The CDR3 runs 16 residues. The germline gives CDR1 LNHDA, CDR2 SQIVND (reference sequence). V gave up 2 bases and J gave up 4 bases, with 17 bases separating them. The CDR3 DNA sequence: TGTGCCAGTAGTATAATAAACCGAAGCCCGAGCACTGAAGCTTTCTTT. Residues: CASSIINRSPSTEAFF.

In this sample, this clone turned up once. V gene TRBV5-1 combines with J gene TRBJ1-1; 8 positions match TRBD1. The V and J ends lost 1 base and 2 bases, in that order; junction bases with no gene match: 7. The CDR3 is made up of 16 amino acids. Germline CDR1 reads SGHRS; CDR2 reads YFSETQ. The DNA for the CDR3 is TGCGCCAGCAGCTTGCGGACAGGGCGAAGAAACACTGAAGCTTTCTTT. The encoded protein is CASSLRTGRRNTEAFF. The whole variable domain, filled in from reference TRBV5-1 and TRBJ1-1, reads KAGVTQTPRYLIKTRGQQVTLSCSPISGHRSVSWYQQTPGQGLQFLFEYFSETQRNKGNFPGRFSGRQFSNSRSEMNVSTLELGDSALYLCASSLRTGRRNTEAFFGQGTRLTVV.

This chain connects TRBV7-2 to TRBJ2-7, with 10 bases lining up with TRBD2. The J segment lost 6 bases and the V segment lost 3 bases, leaving 5 bases of the junction unmatched. The CDR3 runs to 14 residues. CDR1 SGHTA and CDR2 FQGNSA come from the germline V gene. CDR3 nucleotide sequence: TGTGCCAGCAGCTTTCTAGCGGGAGCTGGCGAGCAGTACTTC. It yields the protein CASSFLAGAGEQYF.

V and J are TRBV7-2 and TRBJ2-3, with 9 bases identical to TRBD1. CDR1 is SGHTA and CDR2 is FQGNSA in the germline V gene. Trimming cost V 1 base and J 0 bases; bases outside gene matches: 8. This CDR3 spans 18 amino acids. CDR3 loop: CASSLGGTGFRSTDTQYF. DNA for the CDR3: TGTGCCAGCAGCTTAGGTGGGACAGGGTTTCGAAGCACAGATACGCAGTATTTT.

The gene calls are TRBV10-3 and TRBJ1-5, with 7 bases aligning to TRBD1. With V trimmed by 6 bases and J by 0 bases, 5 bases remained unmatched. The CDR3 extends over 15 amino acids. The germline gives CDR1 ENHRY, CDR2 SYGVKD. The CDR3 reads CAIRSGTDSNQPQHF. CDR3 DNA: TGTGCCATCAGATCCGGGACAGATAGCAATCAGCCCCAGCATTTT.

The V gene is TRBV4-2, the J gene TRBJ2-1; possibly TRBD2 for D (5 bases). CDR1 is LGHNA, CDR2 YNFKEQ, per germline. This CDR3 has 14 amino acids. V was clipped by 4 bases and J by 9 bases, with 16 bases between them. The CDR3 loop reads CASSRNVALGEQFF. The CDR3 region has the DNA TGTGCCAGCAGCCGAAACGTAGCGCTCGGTGAGCAGTTCTTC.

This clone was counted a single time. The rearrangement uses TRBV6-1 and TRBJ1-4; no clear D. This CDR3 contains 11 residues. In germline, CDR1 is MNHNS, CDR2 SASEGT. Trimming cost V 3 bases and J 14 bases, with 10 bases left between them. DNA for the CDR3: TGTGCCAGCAGTGATCGGGATCATCTGTTTTTT. The encoded protein is CASSDRDHLFF.

The chain is built from TRBV15 and TRBJ1-5; TRBD1 matches at 9 bases. Unmatched junction bases numbered 23, after V lost 5 bases and J lost 6 bases. The CDR3 has 20 residues. Germline values: CDR1 LNHNV, CDR2 YYDKDF (reference sequence). The CDR3 DNA is TGTGCCACCAGCGCCGAGAGCCGAAGACCCGGGACAGGGAAAAGTCAGCCCCAGCATTTT. Amino acids: CATSAESRRPGTGKSQPQHF.

J is TRBJ2-7 and V is TRBV29-1, with D possibly TRBD2 on 6 matching bases. Between the trimmed V and J ends, which lost 4 bases and 2 bases, there was a span of 15 bases. Germline V gives CDR1 SQVTM, CDR2 ANQGSEA. This CDR3 has 14 amino acids. In DNA, the CDR3 is TGCAGCGTTGGGGGGGACCGACCTCCCTACGAGCAGTACTTC. It codes for CSVGGDRPPYEQYF.